The 30 T cell receptor beta chains given below trace back to one sample, sequenced in a study of T cell clonotyping in hematopoietic cell transplantation. Measured with immunoSEQ multiplex PCR; TCRdb has only the in-frame clones, and not every one. The top ten clones hold about 2.8% of a sample with tens of thousands of clones, roughly 85% of them seen once. Documented time point: recipient sample about 28 days before transplant, after cytoreduction. The material was peripheral blood mononuclear cells, obtained before stem cell transplant. These receptors were collected from a man aged 55 to 70 with acute myeloid leukemia. Some clones in this sample may be carry-over from other donors' samples.

About this clone itself: The junction shows a germline mismatch at one end, possibly a read error. The chain joins TRBV7-7 to TRBJ2-5; 8 positions agree with TRBD2. The CDR3 has 14 residues. Per the germline V gene, CDR1 is SSHAT and CDR2 is FNYEAQ (reference sequence). CDR3 in amino acids: CASSAGTRGETQYF. The DNA for the CDR3 is TGTGCTAGCAGCGCCGGGACTAGAGGAGAGACCCAGTACTTC.

This chain uses TRBV6-6 with TRBJ1-2; 7 bases fit TRBD1. The germline gives CDR1 MNHNY, CDR2 SVGAGI (reference sequence). CDR3 size: 12 residues. J was trimmed by 7 bases and V by 6 bases; bases with no gene match: 5. The CDR3 DNA sequence: TGTGCCAGCAGATTTACAGGGGCTGGCTACACCTTC. Its protein is CASRFTGAGYTF.

The count of this clone is one. This chain links TRBV6-1 with TRBJ1-6; D not certain. V was shortened by 3 bases and J by 9 bases, with 21 bases between the two germline ends. CDR3 length: 17 residues. Germline values: CDR1 MNHNS, CDR2 SASEGT. CDR3 DNA sequence: TGTGCCAGCAGTGATCACCTAAGGGAGGGTCGGGGTTCACCCCTCCACTTT. Translating gives CASSDHLREGRGSPLHF.

The chain joins TRBV5-1 to TRBJ2-7, with D unclear. From germline, CDR1 is SGHRS and CDR2 YFSETQ. Trimming shortened V by 4 bases and J by 0 bases, and 14 bases separated the two germline ends. The CDR3 is 15 amino acids. The CDR3 is CASSLVLPSSYEQYF. The DNA for the CDR3 is TGCGCCAGCAGCCTGGTTTTGCCGAGCTCCTACGAGCAGTACTTC.

This sequence joins TRBV19 and TRBJ2-7, with 10 nucleotides matching TRBD1. The germline V gene encodes CDR1 LNHDA and CDR2 SQIVND (reference sequence). The CDR3 runs 14 residues. The trim removed 5 bases at V and 4 bases at J, leaving 5 bases unmatched. This CDR3 is CASSATGGFYEQYF. The CDR3 DNA is TGTGCCAGTAGTGCGACAGGGGGCTTTTACGAGCAGTACTTC.

The chain has TRBV6-1 and TRBJ2-5, with no clear D. Trimming cost V 0 bases and J 2 bases, with 7 bases left between them. The V gene's germline CDR1 is MNHNS and CDR2 SASEGT. CDR3 length: 14 residues. In DNA, the CDR3 is TGTGCCAGCAGTGAAGCTGGCTTTCAAGAGACCCAGTACTTC. Amino acids: CASSEAGFQETQYF.

This chain uses TRBV28 with TRBJ1-2; maybe TRBD1 (5 bases). Germline CDR1 reads MDHEN; CDR2 reads SYDVKM. Trimming left V 8 bases short and J 8 bases short, with 15 bases between. The CDR3 runs 12 residues. CDR3 DNA: TGTGCCAGCGGTGGGGCGACGGCCGGCTACACCTTC. Its translation: CASGGATAGYTF.

This rearrangement joins TRBV19 to TRBJ1-5; D is unresolved. The ends were cut back, 3 bases at V and 2 bases at J, with 8 bases in the middle. In germline, CDR1 is LNHDA, CDR2 SQIVND (reference sequence). The CDR3 contains 14 residues. CDR3 residues: CASSIFTGNQPQHF. The CDR3 bases are TGTGCCAGTAGTATTTTTACAGGCAATCAGCCCCAGCATTTT.

This chain connects TRBV5-6 to TRBJ2-5, with 11 bases that match TRBD2. Germline V gene data show CDR1 as SGHDT and CDR2 as YYEEEE. Trimming at V came to 4 bases and at J to 4 bases, leaving 9 bases not matched to a gene. This CDR3 spans 16 amino acids. The CDR3 DNA is TGTGCCAGCAGCGAAGACGGACTAGCGGGCGTAGAGACCCAGTACTTC. This encodes CASSEDGLAGVETQYF. Looking up the rest from reference TRBV5-6 and TRBJ2-5 gives the full variable domain: DAGVTQSPTHLIKTRGQQVTLRCSPKSGHDTVSWYQQALGQGPQFIFQYYEEEERQRGNFPDRFSGHQFPNYSSELNVNALLLGDSALYLCASSEDGLAGVETQYFGPGTRLLVL.

CDR3 sequence: CASSPPGLGYGYTF. The CDR3, as DNA: TGCGCCAGCAGCCCACCGGGACTTGGCTATGGCTACACCTTC. V usage is TRBV5-1 and J usage is TRBJ1-2; possibly TRBD1 for D (5 bases). V gave up 4 bases and J gave up 4 bases, with 14 bases separating them. CDR3 length equals 14 residues. CDR1 and CDR2 (germline): SGHRS, YFSETQ.

The chain has TRBV7-2 and TRBJ2-3; TRBD2 is a possible D gene (5 bases). The CDR3 is 12 amino acids. Germline CDR1 reads SGHTA; CDR2 reads FQGNSA. Trimming shortened V by 7 bases and J by 5 bases, and 10 bases separated the two germline ends. The CDR3 region has the DNA TGTGCCAGCAACCTAGCTGGAGATACGCAGTATTTT. It translates to CASNLAGDTQYF. Based on the CDR3 plus reference TRBV7-2 and TRBJ2-3, the full variable domain is GAGVSQSPSNKVTEKGKDVELRCDPISGHTALYWYRQSLGQGLEFLIYFQGNSAPDKSGLPSDRFSAERTGGSVSTLTIQRTQQEDSAVYLCASNLAGDTQYFGPGTRLTVL.

The chain uses TRBV7-2 and TRBJ2-7, with D perhaps TRBD1 or TRBD2 (6 bases each). Trimming took 4 bases from V and 4 from J, leaving 17 bases between them. Germline CDR1 and CDR2: SGHTA and FQGNSA. CDR3 length: 15 amino acids. CDR3 sequence (DNA): TGTGCCAGCAGCTCCCTAGAAGGGGGGTTTTACGAGCAGTACTTC. This gives the protein CASSSLEGGFYEQYF.

This chain joins TRBV27 and TRBJ2-1, with TRBD2 matching 11 bases. Unmatched junction bases numbered 6, after V lost 5 bases and J lost 9 bases. This CDR3 is 14 amino acids long. Germline V gene data show CDR1 as MNHEY and CDR2 as SMNVEV (reference sequence). CDR3 protein: CASSVTSGGVEQFF. Here the CDR3 DNA reads TGTGCCAGCAGTGTAACTAGCGGGGGCGTTGAGCAGTTCTTC.

This sequence joins TRBV7-6 and TRBJ1-2; TRBD1 is a possible D gene (5 bases). The length of the CDR3 is 14 residues. From germline, CDR1 is SGHVS and CDR2 FNYEAQ. Trimming removed 1 base from V and 6 bases from J, with 12 bases in between. DNA of the CDR3: TGTGCCAGCAGCTTAGGTAGGGGCGAGGATGGCTACACCTTC. Its translation is CASSLGRGEDGYTF.

V usage is TRBV5-1 and J usage is TRBJ1-1; D gene uncertain. The CDR3 length is 14 residues. The V end was cut by 4 bases, the J end by 3 bases, with 13 bases between. Germline-derived CDR1 and CDR2 are SGHRS and YFSETQ. DNA of the CDR3: TGCGCCAGCAGCACCGAGGGTTTCGACACTGAAGCTTTCTTT. Amino acids: CASSTEGFDTEAFF.

This sequence joins TRBV10-3 and TRBJ1-5; D may be TRBD1 (5 bases). The CDR3 extends over 13 amino acids. V was cut by 6 bases and J by 5 bases, with 11 bases left in between. Germline V gives CDR1 ENHRY, CDR2 SYGVKD. The CDR3 sequence is CAIRTADDQPQHF. CDR3 DNA: TGTGCCATCAGGACAGCGGATGATCAGCCCCAGCATTTT.

The chain joins TRBV2 to TRBJ2-3; D is possibly TRBD2 (5 bases). The CDR3 loop spans 16 amino acids. Germline V gene data show CDR1 as SNHLY and CDR2 as FYNNEI. Deletions cut 2 bases from V and 0 bases from J, with 12 bases between. For the CDR3, the DNA is TGTGCCAGCAGTGAATCCCCGGGGTCTAGCACAGATACGCAGTATTTT. Its protein is CASSESPGSSTDTQYF.

This chain connects TRBV5-5 to TRBJ1-1; no clear D. The germline gives CDR1 SGHKS, CDR2 YYEKEE (reference sequence). The germline V and J ends were trimmed by 4 bases and 6 bases, with 13 bases remaining between them. The CDR3 contains 13 residues. As DNA, the CDR3 is TGTGCCAGCAGCCCGAGAAGCCAGGCTGAAGCTTTCTTT. Its translation is CASSPRSQAEAFF.

This clone has just a few counts. The chain has TRBV30 and TRBJ1-5; D is uncertain. Trimming cost V 2 bases and J 0 bases, with 8 bases left between them. The CDR3 consists of 14 residues. Germline values: CDR1 GTSNPN, CDR2 SVGIG (reference sequence). The CDR3 bases are TGTGCCTGGAGTTGCACTTATAGCAATCAGCCCCAGCATTTT. Its protein product is CAWSCTYSNQPQHF.

This chain joins TRBV19 and TRBJ1-5; the D gene is possibly TRBD1 (6 bases). Germline CDR1 reads LNHDA; CDR2 reads SQIVND (reference sequence). This CDR3 has 16 amino acids. Trimming removed 4 bases at V and 0 bases at J, with 13 bases between. The CDR3 sequence: CASSSPGDYSNQPQHF. For the CDR3, the DNA is TGTGCCAGTAGTAGCCCAGGGGACTATAGCAATCAGCCCCAGCATTTT.

The chain carries TRBV4-3 and TRBJ1-6; possibly TRBD1 for D (6 bases). V dropped 1 base and J dropped 7 bases, with 14 bases sitting between them. The CDR3 contains 16 residues. The V gene's germline CDR1 is LGHNA and CDR2 YSLEER. CDR3 sequence: CASSQADSRRNSPLHF. The DNA for the CDR3 is TGCGCCAGCAGCCAAGCGGACAGCCGCCGGAATTCACCCCTCCACTTT.

The chain combines TRBV7-6 with TRBJ2-7; 8 positions match TRBD1. Germline CDR1 reads SGHVS; CDR2 reads FNYEAQ. Trimming removed 6 bases from V and 5 bases from J; junction bases left unmatched: 12. The CDR3 contains 15 residues. The CDR3 protein is CASSIPDSGGNEQYF. CDR3 coding DNA: TGTGCCAGCAGTATTCCAGATTCAGGGGGCAACGAGCAGTACTTC.

The V and J genes are TRBV14 and TRBJ2-7, with D tentatively TRBD1 or TRBD2 (6 bases each). The germline V gene encodes CDR1 SGHDN and CDR2 FVKESK. This CDR3 region has 15 residues. V lost 2 bases and J lost 6, with 17 bases in between. This CDR3 is CASSQFRGAGFEQYF. CDR3 bases: TGTGCCAGCAGCCAATTTAGGGGGGCAGGCTTCGAGCAGTACTTC.

The CDR3 protein is CASSLVFTVSGNTIYF. CDR3 sequence (DNA): TGTGCCAGCAGCTTAGTATTTACAGTCTCTGGAAACACCATATATTTT. The rearrangement uses TRBV7-8 and TRBJ1-3; D gene uncertain. The germline V gene encodes CDR1 SGHVS and CDR2 FQNEAQ. The CDR3 loop spans 16 amino acids. Trimming left V 1 base short and J 0 bases short, with 10 bases between.

The chain uses TRBV25-1 and TRBJ2-1, with D perhaps matching TRBD1 or TRBD2 (5 bases each). The germline gives CDR1 MGHDK, CDR2 SYGVNS. The V and J ends lost 1 base and 2 bases respectively, with 12 bases between them. The CDR3 is made up of 16 amino acids. CDR3 sequence (DNA): TGTGCCAGCAGTGAATCTAGGGACCTCGCCTACAATGAGCAGTTCTTC. Encoded protein: CASSESRDLAYNEQFF.

This clone was counted a few times. The V gene is TRBV5-1, the J gene TRBJ1-1; D remains ambiguous. The germline V and J ends were trimmed by 8 bases and 6 bases, with 11 bases remaining between them. This CDR3 spans 11 amino acids. CDR1 is SGHRS and CDR2 is YFSETQ in the germline V gene. The CDR3 loop is CASVRVPEAFF. CDR3 in DNA: TGCGCCAGTGTTAGGGTGCCTGAAGCTTTCTTT.

The chain recombines TRBV28 with TRBJ1-5; no clear D. Per the germline V gene, CDR1 is MDHEN and CDR2 is SYDVKM. The ends were cut back, 9 bases at V and 2 bases at J, with 26 bases in the middle. The CDR3 extends over 18 amino acids. CDR3 residues: CASRSLVWTKKGNQPQHF. As DNA, the CDR3 is TGTGCCAGTCGTTCCCTGGTTTGGACCAAGAAAGGCAATCAGCCCCAGCATTTT.

The chain has TRBV4-2 and TRBJ2-7; D is unresolved. This CDR3 is built from 14 residues. V dropped 0 bases and J dropped 4 bases, with 10 bases sitting between them. Germline loops: CDR1 LGHNA, CDR2 YNFKEQ. The CDR3: CASSQDAVRYEQYF. The CDR3 DNA sequence: TGTGCCAGCAGCCAAGACGCGGTACGATACGAGCAGTACTTC.

The rearrangement joins TRBV6-1 to TRBJ1-2; possibly TRBD1 for D (6 bases). V was cut by 3 bases and J by 2 bases, with 13 bases left in between. This CDR3 has 15 amino acids. Germline V CDR1 and CDR2: MNHNS, SASEGT. The CDR3 sequence is CASSEGGGLNYGYTF. The CDR3 DNA sequence: TGTGCCAGCAGTGAGGGCGGGGGGCTGAACTATGGCTACACCTTC.

The V call is TRBV28, the J call TRBJ2-7; 11 bases align to TRBD2. CDR3 length equals 15 residues. CDR1 and CDR2 from the germline V gene are MDHEN and SYDVKM. The V and J ends lost 0 bases and 7 bases, in that order; junction bases with no gene match: 5. The CDR3 protein is CASSLWTSGVWEQYF. In DNA, the CDR3 is TGTGCCAGCAGTTTATGGACTAGCGGGGTTTGGGAGCAGTACTTC.